The 17 T cell receptor beta chains below were found in one sample sequenced in a study of blood T cell repertoires in COVID-19. The data were produced by immunoSEQ multiplex PCR, yet TCRdb's version contains in-frame clones alone and is incomplete. The sample lists some 220,000 clones, about 85% seen once, with roughly 2.8% in the top ten. Specimen: peripheral blood. These receptors were obtained from a middle-aged man who had recovered from COVID-19.

V gene TRBV28 combines with J gene TRBJ1-3; no reliable D call. CDR3 size: 16 residues. Deletions cut 7 bases from V and 2 bases from J, with 18 bases between. The V gene's germline CDR1 is MDHEN and CDR2 SYDVKM. In DNA form, the CDR3 reads TGTGCCAGCACCTCGGCGGGGTTTCGAACTGGAAACACCATATATTTT. It is translated as CASTSAGFRTGNTIYF.

The V call is TRBV19, the J call TRBJ2-1; 7 bases map to TRBD2. This CDR3 is built from 14 residues. Germline CDR1 and CDR2: LNHDA and SQIVND (reference sequence). The ends lost 9 bases at V and 0 bases at J; junction bases unmatched: 5. CDR3 in DNA: TGTGCCAGCGCCTCTAGCGGCTCCTACAATGAGCAGTTCTTC. Residues: CASASSGSYNEQFF.

The V gene is TRBV28, the J gene TRBJ2-2; 16 nucleotides line up with TRBD2. Germline loops: CDR1 MDHEN, CDR2 SYDVKM. The CDR3 length is 18 residues. J gave up 5 bases and V 5 bases, and 8 bases lay outside the gene matches. The CDR3 DNA is TGTGCCAGCAGTGTCCCGGGACTAGCGGGAGGGCCGACCGGGGAGCTGTTTTTT. Translation gives CASSVPGLAGGPTGELFF.

This chain links TRBV7-9 with TRBJ1-3; 7 bases are a match to TRBD1. The germline V gene has CDR1 SEHNR and CDR2 FQNEAQ (reference sequence). Germline trimming cut 11 bases from V and 8 bases from J; bases unmatched to any gene: 9. This CDR3 is built from 12 residues. The CDR3 loop reads CAGAGGLDTIYF. The CDR3 bases are TGTGCCGGGGCAGGGGGTTTGGACACCATATATTTT.

This chain joins TRBV5-1 and TRBJ2-5; weak D call: TRBD2 (7 bases). Germline CDR1 reads SGHRS; CDR2 reads YFSETQ. CDR3 length: 15 residues. Deletions cut 0 bases from V and 7 bases from J, with 16 bases between. The chain's CDR3 is CASSLATGGQGTQYF. CDR3 bases: TGCGCCAGCAGCTTGGCCACGGGGGGCCAGGGGACCCAGTACTTC.

V is TRBV2 and J is TRBJ2-3, with a weak D call TRBD2 (6 bases). This CDR3 is 15 amino acids long. Deletions cut 6 bases from V and 3 bases from J, with 16 bases between. CDR1 and CDR2 from the germline V gene are SNHLY and FYNNEI. CDR3 protein: CASSPLDGRTDTQYF. CDR3 in DNA: TGTGCCAGCAGCCCCCTTGACGGGAGAACAGATACGCAGTATTTT.

This clone was seen just once. The chain uses TRBV7-9 and TRBJ2-7, with D uncertain. The ends were cut back, 5 bases at V and 6 bases at J, with 14 bases in the middle. The CDR3 sequence is 13 residues long. CDR1 SEHNR and CDR2 FQNEAQ come from the germline V gene (reference sequence). For the CDR3, the DNA is TGTGCCAGCAGCGGTCTATCACCTGGCGAGCAGTACTTC. This codes for CASSGLSPGEQYF.

V and J are TRBV9 and TRBJ2-7; D is possibly TRBD2 (6 bases). The length of the CDR3 is 14 residues. Germline V gene data show CDR1 as SGDLS and CDR2 as YYNGEE. Trimming shortened V by 0 bases and J by 3 bases, and 10 bases separated the two germline ends. The DNA of the CDR3 is TGTGCCAGCAGCGTAGGGACTACCTACTACGAGCAGTACTTC. This sequence encodes CASSVGTTYYEQYF.

The genes are TRBV7-2 and TRBJ2-1, with 10 bases matching TRBD2. The ends lost 1 base at V and 7 bases at J; junction bases unmatched: 4. Germline V lookup: CDR1 SGHTA, CDR2 FQGNSA. This CDR3 region has 15 residues. This CDR3 is CASSLEGLAANEQFF. The DNA of the CDR3 is TGTGCCAGCAGCTTAGAAGGACTAGCGGCAAATGAGCAGTTCTTC.

In this sample, this clone turned up once. This specimen includes other DNA sequences encoding the same CDR3. This sequence joins TRBV5-1 and TRBJ1-2; a weak D match, TRBD1 (6 bases). The CDR3 totals 14 residues. Per the germline V gene, CDR1 is SGHRS and CDR2 is YFSETQ. The V end was cut by 0 bases, the J end by 7 bases, with 13 bases between. The CDR3 region is CASSLVQGLGGYTF. Here the CDR3 DNA reads TGCGCCAGCAGCTTGGTGCAGGGGCTGGGTGGCTACACCTTC.

This clone has only a few counts. V gene TRBV28 combines with J gene TRBJ1-6; D is perhaps TRBD1 (5 bases). The CDR3 has 15 residues. In germline, CDR1 is MDHEN, CDR2 SYDVKM. Trimming shortened V by 0 bases and J by 10 bases, and 13 bases separated the two germline ends. CDR3 loop: CASSLWGGKNSPLHF. DNA for the CDR3: TGTGCCAGCAGTTTATGGGGGGGGAAGAACTCACCCCTCCACTTT.

This clone was counted a single time. The chain links TRBV19 to TRBJ2-1, with 10 nucleotides matching TRBD2. Trimming at V came to 4 bases and at J to 9 bases, leaving 15 bases not matched to a gene. The CDR3 is 17 amino acids. Germline V CDR1 and CDR2: LNHDA, SQIVND (reference sequence). CDR3 nucleotide sequence: TGTGCCAGTAGTAATCCGGGACTAGCGTGGGGAAGGAGTGAGCAGTTCTTC. This codes for CASSNPGLAWGRSEQFF.

CDR3 region: CSASQPQVPYEQYF. The CDR3 coding sequence is TGCAGTGCTAGTCAACCACAGGTTCCCTACGAGCAGTACTTC. The rearrangement links TRBV20-1 to TRBJ2-7; D is perhaps TRBD1 (5 bases). The CDR3 is 14 residues long. Trimming took 3 bases from V and 2 from J, leaving 14 bases between them. Germline CDR1 is DFQATT and CDR2 is SNEGSKA (reference sequence).

V gene TRBV18 combines with J gene TRBJ1-3; 9 nucleotides align to TRBD1. The V segment lost 2 bases and the J segment 3 bases; nucleotides outside the gene matches: 5. The CDR3 totals 16 residues. Germline loops: CDR1 KGHSH, CDR2 LQKENI. For the CDR3, the DNA is TGTGCCAGCTCACCAGCGACAGGGGGAAGTGGAAACACCATATATTTT. The encoded protein is CASSPATGGSGNTIYF.

This clone showed up just once. The chain combines TRBV6-6 with TRBJ1-2, with 11 bases lining up with TRBD1. This CDR3 has 15 amino acids. V gave up 6 bases and J gave up 4 bases; unmatched junction bases: 7. The germline V gene encodes CDR1 MNHNY and CDR2 SVGAGI (reference sequence). The CDR3, as DNA: TGTGCCAGCAGCCGGGACAGGGGGATGAGCTATGGCTACACCTTC. The encoded protein is CASSRDRGMSYGYTF.

In its sample, this clone was seen a few times. The V gene is TRBV5-1, the J gene TRBJ1-5; TRBD1 matches at 10 bases. CDR3 length: 14 amino acids. Germline V gene data show CDR1 as SGHRS and CDR2 as YFSETQ. V was clipped by 3 bases and J by 5 bases; unmatched bases: 2. The CDR3 sequence is CASSWTGGDQPQHF. Written as DNA, the CDR3 is TGCGCCAGCAGCTGGACAGGGGGGGATCAGCCCCAGCATTTT.

This clone was seen only a few times. This rearrangement joins TRBV27 to TRBJ1-5, with D tentatively TRBD1 (5 bases). Germline CDR1 MNHEY, CDR2 SMNVEV (reference sequence). V lost 3 bases to trimming and J lost 1 base, with 13 bases between them. The CDR3 runs 16 residues. CDR3 sequence reads: CASSFRAGWSNQPQHF. The CDR3 nucleotides are TGTGCCAGCAGTTTTAGGGCAGGGTGGAGCAATCAGCCCCAGCATTTT.